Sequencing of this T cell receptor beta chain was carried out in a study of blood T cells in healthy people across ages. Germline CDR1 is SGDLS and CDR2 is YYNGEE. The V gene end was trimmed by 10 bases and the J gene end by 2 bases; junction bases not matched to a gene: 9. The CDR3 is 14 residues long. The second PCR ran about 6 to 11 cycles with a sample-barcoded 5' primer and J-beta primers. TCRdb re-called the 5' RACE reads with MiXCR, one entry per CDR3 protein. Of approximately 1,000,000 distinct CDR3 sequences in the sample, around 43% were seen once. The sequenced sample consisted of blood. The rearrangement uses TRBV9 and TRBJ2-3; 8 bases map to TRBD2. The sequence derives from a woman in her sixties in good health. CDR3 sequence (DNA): TGTGCCTCGGGGGTAGCGGGGATCACAGATACGCAGTATTTT. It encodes CASGVAGITDTQYF.